Reported below is one T cell receptor (beta chain). This clone was picked up one time. The specificity of this receptor is unknown. No base-level quality is on record; no much larger clone is a single base apart. A single read offers scant evidence. This sample was included in a study of shared clonotypes between healthy human individuals (dated by TCRdb to between 2020 and 2021). In terms of the full investigation: The cohort included three men and two women between 18 and 49 years of age. For each donor, CD4 naive and CD4 memory were each given three plates, CD8 naive was given two plates, and CD8 memory was given one plate. To estimate repertoire size and how much clonotypes are shared between individuals, the study performed deep sequencing of blood TCR repertoires from roughly five healthy adults. To increase sequencing depth and limit assay-specific biases, TCR repertoire library preparation and sequencing were carried out by different laboratories using diverse techniques. Each donor's leukapheresis produced roughly between roughly 0.85 and 10 billion PBMCs. What the study reported, not specific to this receptor: Because the study included only a small number of donors, the genetic and exposure-history diversity represented was limited. Larger estimated clonotype richness was generally found for naive subsets than for memory subsets. Sampling was limited to blood, and TCR repertoires in tissue likely differ from TCR repertoires in blood. Rarefaction of sorted-subset datasets indicated incomplete sequencing despite the large sequencing depth. Sharing across a handful of donors was observed for 5% to 6.5% of naive CD4, 3.5% of naive CD8, 2.3% of memory CD4, and about 0.4% of memory CD8 clonotypes. Pairwise subsampling led to the expectation that sequencing depth would affect the degree of clonotype sharing among donors. Clonotypes shared by all four sorted-subset donors showed higher generation probabilities than non-shared clonotypes.

Using the deep immunoSEQ assay, multiplex PCR amplified TCR CDR3 regions from genomic DNA. Extracted genomic DNA from each cell subset was spread evenly across all wells of several immunoSEQ 96-well plates, with each plate serving as a replicate. Each replicate PCR for sorted subsets received roughly 0.2 ug genomic DNA, equal to tens of thousands of T cell genomes. Purified libraries were measured with a Qubit 3.0 fluorometer, size-checked on a Bioanalyzer 2100, and measured again with the KAPA Library Quantification kit. Each immunoSEQ 96-well plate was sequenced on its own single-read 150-cycle Illumina NextSeq 550 flow cell. The original pipeline was this. Because the immunoSEQ output included only junctional sequences and no quality scores, the filtering could not be the same as the filtering used for full-length reads. To assign V/J genes and CDR3, sequences were annotated against IMGT germline references using PyIR, a Python wrapper for IgBLAST v1.9. Reads were filtered out if the reads had weak V/J assignments (E-value above 1e-6), no CDR3, stop codons, out-of-frame junctions, or ambiguous translated residues. V3J clonotypes were defined by identical inferred V gene, J gene, and CDR3 amino acid sequence. Percentage overlap between repertoires was calculated by dividing the number of shared unique clonotypes by the size of the smaller repertoire. RTK rarefaction, the Chao1 estimator, and Recon v2.1 estimates of unobserved clonotypes were used to assess repertoire richness. Generation probabilities were computed with OLGA for all TCRbeta clonotypes obtained by the gDNA method from four donors. The source is immuneACCESS, and TCRdb retained only in-frame sequences with V and J called. Part of the clones is not carried over; for the studies checked, unresolved V genes explain less than half of this, and the remainder is unexplained. V, J and clone size were drawn from that table, and D and trimming were deduced from the DNA. Recorded for this sample are some 95,000 clones; roughly 69% of them occurred a single time. In total, the top ten clones hold around 41% of the sample.

The donors were healthy, HIV-negative adults who had no recently reported acute infections or vaccinations. Every donor was a Caucasian adult living in Nashville, Tennessee, USA. CD8 memory samples combined magnetically selected CD45RO+ cells with CCR7-negative CD45RA+ effector memory (TemRA) cells. Blood was obtained by leukapheresis, after which PBMCs were separated by Ficoll-Histopaque density gradient centrifugation and cryopreserved in liquid nitrogen vapor phase. Purity and quantity of every magnetically sorted T cell population were checked by analytical flow cytometry. Genomic DNA was isolated from each sorted fraction and quantified by UV absorbance on a Nanodrop 2000c. Sequences SGHRS (CDR1) and YFSETQ (CDR2) are obtained from the germline V gene. V ends up 5 bases short and J 2 bases short, with an unmatched junction base count of 5. The CDR3 holds 14 amino acids from the cysteine to the phenylalanine. CDR3 DNA only is kept here, 42 bases in frame from base 1.

This sequence originates from a man aged 25 to 45 in good health. Sequenced sample: memory CD8+ T cells sorted from blood. The sample's cell subset or site, from its label and the paper: CD45RO+ cells pooled with CCR7-negative TemRA cells. Recombination connected TRBV5-1 to TRBJ2-3; 7 central nucleotides agree with TRBD1. The DNA sequence reads TGCGCCAGCAGAAAGACAGGGACCACAGATACGCAGTATTTT. Translated, this is CASRKTGTTDTQYF.